This TCR beta chain was retrieved from a study of blood T cell repertoires in COVID-19. Across the whole study: PBMCs, B-cell-depleted T cells, or T cells provided the cDNA or gDNA that made up the material.

Sequencing was performed with immunoSEQ multiplex PCR; in TCRdb, only in-frame clones are kept and a portion is missing. The table has about 73,000 clones, roughly three quarters seen once. Seattle patients were enrolled during active infection and followed longitudinally. This CDR3 contains 16 residues. The V gene's germline CDR1 is MRHNA and CDR2 SNTAGT. Trimming removed 5 bases from V and 6 bases from J; junction bases left unmatched: 13. The V call is TRBV6-4, the J call TRBJ1-2, with TRBD1 matching 9 bases. Sequencing input: peripheral blood. This sequence originates from a man aged 65-85 years with COVID-19, enrolled during active disease. The CDR3 loop is CASSPLPRTGVNGYTF. CDR3 DNA: TGTGCCAGCAGTCCCCTCCCCCGGACAGGGGTGAATGGCTACACCTTC.